The T cell receptor beta chain under discussion was sequenced for a study of cytomegalovirus exposure and HLA in healthy donors. Germline loops: CDR1 MDHEN, CDR2 SYDVKM. V was cut by 6 bases and J by 0 bases, with 5 bases left in between. The CDR3 sequence is 12 residues long. Comments on this clone: Antigen unknown.

Here immunoSEQ multiplex PCR was the method, and the copy in TCRdb shows in-frame clones only, minus some. The sample comprises fewer than 300,000 clones, around 89% of which are singletons, and about 0.9% rests with the top ten. Findings of the study overall: Diagnosis of cytomegalovirus status made by the classifier reportedly showed high specificity and sensitivity. Most observed TCR sequences were rare, whereas some public TCRs were detected in many donors. According to a subsequent analysis, TCR clusters from the first cohort were inclined to appear together in the 110 or so validation repertoires.

The gene calls are TRBV28 and TRBJ2-5; D is undetermined. This clonotype originated in a woman aged 18-30 years in good health and CMV-seronegative. Material for sequencing was PBMCs. CDR3 region: CASSPYQETQYF. For the CDR3, the DNA is TGTGCCAGCAGCCCGTACCAAGAGACCCAGTACTTC.